A selection of T cell receptor beta chains follows, all from one sample in a study of T cell clusters in autoimmune cytopenias. TCRdb reanalyzed the multiplex PCR reads, giving one entry per CDR3 protein sequence and no DNA. There are a few thousand distinct CDR3 sequences in the sample, with 15% to 19% held by the top ten. This sample also appeared in a second study, on T cell repertoires in aging, cancer and after chemotherapy.

The sample taken for sequencing was peripheral blood. These receptors were collected from a human donor in good health. Both conserved end residues are part of each CDR3. A row's size may be missing; if present it is once, few, many or a size class.

j_call v_call clone_size cdr3_aa
TRBJ2-7 TRBV27 . CASSSWTGAGGEQYF
TRBJ1-1 TRBV19 medium-sized CASRPTAFMNTEAFF
TRBJ2-3 TRBV29-1 medium-sized CSGRKFREHTDTQYF
TRBJ1-5 TRBV12-3/TRBV12-4 . CASSGAGQTFNQPQHF
TRBJ1-5 TRBV6-1 . CASSEAGRPHQPQHF
TRBJ1-1 TRBV6-6 . CASRGTLGGVNTEAFF
TRBJ1-4 TRBV12-3/TRBV12-4 . CASGNAGVEKLFF
TRBJ2-5 TRBV19 large CASSIADRAQETQYF
TRBJ1-4 TRBV6-5 medium-sized CASSYTGAMGEKLFF
TRBJ1-4 TRBV29-1 medium-sized CSVGGQGGEKLFF
TRBJ2-5 TRBV7-2 . CASSPGQATETQYF
TRBJ1-2 TRBV12-3/TRBV12-4 . CASSLAPGYTF
TRBJ2-3 TRBV19 medium-sized CASSIGTSPDTQYF
TRBJ2-7 TRBV20-1 . CSARFPLGYEQYF
TRBJ2-3 TRBV19 medium-sized CASSMYRVSTDTQYF
TRBJ1-4 TRBV6-2/TRBV6-3 . CASTRQGGANEKLFF
TRBJ1-6 TRBV30 . CACPGPYNSPLHF
TRBJ2-2 TRBV7-6 . CASTQGTLDNTGELFF